Listed below are T cell receptor beta chains from one sample, sequenced in a study of blood T cells in healthy people across ages. TCRdb fed the 5' RACE reads into MiXCR, producing one record per CDR3 protein. This table has 1.8 million or so distinct CDR3 sequences, roughly two fifths appearing once. Sequenced: blood. These receptors originate from a human donor in good health. Both conserved end residues are part of each CDR3. A D gene is named only where the DNA matches it firmly. Only some rows state a clone size, as once, few, many or a class for expanded clones.

d_call	j_call	v_call	clone_size	cdr3_nt	cdr3_aa
TRBD1	TRBJ2-1	TRBV15	few	TGTGCCACCAGCAGAGATCGAAGTTGGGACAGGGGCAAGTGGAATGAGCAGTTCTTC	CATSRDRSWDRGKWNEQFF
TRBD1	TRBJ1-1	TRBV15	-	TGTGCCACCAGCAGGGAACGCACAGGACAGGGGTTGAACACTGAAGCTTTCTTT	CATSRERTGQGLNTEAFF
-	TRBJ2-7	TRBV5-6	-	TGTGCCAGCAGCTTGTACGGGGGCCGTTCCTACGAGCAGTACTTC	CASSLYGGRSYEQYF
-	TRBJ2-1	TRBV7-9	-	TGTGCCAGCAGGGCCTCTATTAGCCCCGGCGATGAGCAGTTCTTC	CASRASISPGDEQFF
-	TRBJ2-7	TRBV20-1	few	TGCAGCTCTCGACAGGACTACGAGAAGTACTTC	CSSRQDYEKYF
TRBD1	TRBJ1-2	TRBV6-6	-	TGTGCCAGCAGTTCCGTCCGAACAGGGGGCGACCACTATGGCTACACCTTC	CASSSVRTGGDHYGYTF
TRBD1	TRBJ2-5	TRBV6-1	-	TGTGCCAGCAGTGAAGCGGGGACAGGGGGCACGAGGAAAACCCAGTACTTC	CASSEAGTGGTRKTQYF
TRBD2	TRBJ2-3	TRBV4-1	-	TGCGCCAGCAGCCAAGTGGTTCTTCGGGCAGGGAGGGGCACAGATACGCAGTATTTT	CASSQVVLRAGRGTDTQYF
TRBD1	TRBJ1-5	TRBV6-2/TRBV6-3	-	TGTGCCAGCAGCAACGGACAGGGCGGACAGCCCCAGCATTTT	CASSNGQGGQPQHF
-	TRBJ1-6	TRBV4-3	-	TGCACCAGCAGCCAAGATCCCCGAGGACAGAGGGATAATTCACCCCTCCACTTT	CTSSQDPRGQRDNSPLHF
-	TRBJ1-1	TRBV5-1	-	TGCGCCAGCAGCTTGGGCGTCGCTGGCCCTGAAGCTTTCTTT	CASSLGVAGPEAFF
TRBD1	TRBJ1-1	TRBV29-1	few	TGCAGCGTTATCGAAACAGGGGGTACTGAAGCTTTCTTT	CSVIETGGTEAFF
-	TRBJ2-7	TRBV7-9	few	TGTGCCAGCAGCACAATCAACTCCAAGCAGTACTTC	CASSTINSKQYF
-	TRBJ1-5	TRBV19	-	TGTGCCAGTAGTATCCCGACAGATTATAGCAATCAGCCCCAGCATTTT	CASSIPTDYSNQPQHF
-	TRBJ2-7	TRBV3-1	many	TGTGCCAGCAGCCAAGATCGAGGGGACGAGCAGTACTTC	CASSQDRGDEQYF
TRBD1	TRBJ2-7	TRBV18	few	TGTGCCAGCAGTCCCGGGACAGAGCTTTACGAGCAGTACTTC	CASSPGTELYEQYF
-	TRBJ2-5	TRBV29-1	few	TGCAGCGCGAGCGGGGCAGGGGCTTTGGAGACCCAGTACTTC	CSASGAGALETQYF
TRBD1	TRBJ1-2	TRBV19	few	TGTGCCAGTAGTAAAGACAGGGAGGGATTTGCTCGGGGCTACACCTTC	CASSKDREGFARGYTF
-	TRBJ1-1	TRBV4-2	-	TGTGCCAGCAGCCAAGTGCGTATCACTGAAGCTTTCTTT	CASSQVRITEAFF
-	TRBJ2-7	TRBV9	-	TGTGCCAGCAGCTCCAGTTCCGCGCTACCCTACGAGCAGTACTTC	CASSSSSALPYEQYF
-	TRBJ1-2	TRBV7-2	-	TGTGCCAGCAGCACAGGGCTCTGGGAGTACTATGGCTACACCTTC	CASSTGLWEYYGYTF
-	TRBJ1-1	TRBV20-1	-	TGCAGTGCCTCAAAAGCAGGGTTGGAAGCTTTCTTT	CSASKAGLEAFF
-	TRBJ2-1	TRBV7-2	once	TGTGCCAGCAGCCTCGGGACCCATCAGTTCTTC	CASSLGTHQFF
TRBD1	TRBJ1-2	TRBV20-1	-	TGCAGTGCAGTGGGGACAGCCCCCTATGGCTACACCTTC	CSAVGTAPYGYTF
TRBD2	TRBJ2-7	TRBV12-3/TRBV12-4	-	TGTGCCAGCAGCCAAAGGTCCAGCGGGGGAGCCCAGTACTTC	CASSQRSSGGAQYF
TRBD2	TRBJ2-1	TRBV3-1	few	TGTGCCAGCAGCCAAGATAATAGCGGGGTCTACAATGAGCAGTTCTTC	CASSQDNSGVYNEQFF
TRBD1	TRBJ1-5	TRBV4-2	-	TGTGCCAGCAGCCAATCGACAGGGAGGGTTGCGGGCAATCAGCCCCAGCATTTT	CASSQSTGRVAGNQPQHF
-	TRBJ1-1	TRBV5-1	-	TGCGCCAGCAGCTTGGCCCGGTCGGGTGGACAGAACACTGAAGCTTTCTTT	CASSLARSGGQNTEAFF
-	TRBJ1-4	TRBV6-2/TRBV6-3	-	TGTGCCAGCAGTAATGAAAAACGGTTTTTT	CASSNEKRFF
-	TRBJ2-3	TRBV5-1	-	TGCGCCAGCAGCGGTTGGGATACGCAGTATTTT	CASSGWDTQYF
-	TRBJ2-3	TRBV25-1	-	TGTGCCAGCGCCAGGGGGGGATTGACAGATACGCAGTATTTT	CASARGGLTDTQYF
TRBD2	TRBJ2-1	TRBV5-1	-	TGCGCCAGCAGTGGGGGGGCGGGGGGCCCCTACAATGAGCAGTTCTTC	CASSGGAGGPYNEQFF
-	TRBJ2-7	TRBV21-1	-	TGTGCCACTCCACTATCGTACGGGAGGCCCTACGAGCAGTACTTC	CATPLSYGRPYEQYF
-	TRBJ2-5	TRBV12-5	-	TGTGCTAGTGACCCACCCCGTCCCGGCCTCTTGGGAGAGACCCAGTACTTC	CASDPPRPGLLGETQYF
TRBD1	TRBJ2-1	TRBV9	few	TGTGCCAGCAGCCCGCGGACAGGGGCTAGTGAGCAGTTCTTC	CASSPRTGASEQFF
-	TRBJ2-3	TRBV7-9	-	TGTGCCAGCAGCTTAGGCGGAGGATGGATTAGCACAGATACGCAGTATTTT	CASSLGGGWISTDTQYF
-	TRBJ2-1	TRBV20-1	few	TGCAGTGCCAAGCAACTGTCAGGGGCCTACAATGAGCAGTTCTTC	CSAKQLSGAYNEQFF
-	TRBJ2-3	TRBV5-1	-	TGCGCCAGCACCGGCCTTGGGGGACCCACAGATACGCAGTATTTT	CASTGLGGPTDTQYF
-	TRBJ2-5	TRBV15	-	TGTGCCACCAGCAGGGGAGTCGACTGGGGGGAAGAGACCCAGTACTTC	CATSRGVDWGEETQYF
TRBD2	TRBJ2-1	TRBV5-1	many	TGTGCCAGCAGTGGACTAGCGGGGGGCAATGAGCAGTTCTTC	CASSGLAGGNEQFF
TRBD1	TRBJ1-2	TRBV7-9	few	TGTGCCAGCAGCTTAGCAGGGGGCCTTTCAGACTATGGCTACACCTTC	CASSLAGGLSDYGYTF
TRBD1	TRBJ1-1	TRBV7-2	-	TGTGCCAGCAGCTTGGAGTGGGACAGAGTAGAAGCTTTCTTT	CASSLEWDRVEAFF
TRBD1	TRBJ2-7	TRBV3-1	-	TGTGCCAGCAGCCACTCGACAGGGTCCTACGAGCAGTACTTC	CASSHSTGSYEQYF
TRBD1	TRBJ1-2	TRBV10-3	few	TGTGCCACCTACGATCCAGGGGGGGGCTACACCTTC	CATYDPGGGYTF
TRBD1	TRBJ1-5	TRBV28	-	TGTGCCAGCAGTCACCGGGACAGGGACAATCAGCCCCAGCATTTT	CASSHRDRDNQPQHF
-	TRBJ1-1	TRBV5-6	-	TGTGCCAGCAGCCGACGTCTGTGGTACACTGAAGCTTTCTTT	CASSRRLWYTEAFF
-	TRBJ1-5	TRBV12-3/TRBV12-4	many	TGTGCCAGCAGTAGGACGGCAAATCAGCCCCAGCATTTT	CASSRTANQPQHF
-	TRBJ2-5	TRBV4-2	few	TGTGCCAGCAGCGCCGGTGGGGATCAAGAGACCCAGTACTTC	CASSAGGDQETQYF
TRBD1	TRBJ1-2	TRBV6-1	-	TGTGCCAGTAGGTCCGGCAGGGGGACTAGTGGCTACACCTTC	CASRSGRGTSGYTF
TRBD1	TRBJ1-2	TRBV28	once	TGTGCCAGCAGTCCAACGGGACAGGGGCCCTGGGGCTACACCTTC	CASSPTGQGPWGYTF
-	TRBJ2-3	TRBV15	few	TGTGCCACCAGCGGTTTGGGGGCAGATACGCAGTATTTT	CATSGLGADTQYF
-	TRBJ2-1	TRBV20-1	few	TGCAGTGGCAAGGGACCCGAAAATGACAATGAGCAGTTCTTC	CSGKGPENDNEQFF
-	TRBJ2-7	TRBV9	-	TGTGCCAGCAGAGAATACAGGGTAGTAAACTATGGTTACGAGCAGTACTTC	CASREYRVVNYGYEQYF
TRBD2	TRBJ2-1	TRBV20-1	few	TGCAGTGCGAAGCCTAGCGGGGGGCCCTATGAGCAGTTCTTC	CSAKPSGGPYEQFF
-	TRBJ2-1	TRBV12-3/TRBV12-4	-	TGTGCCAGCAGCCTCGAGGCTGGGGAATTCAATGAGCAGTTCTTC	CASSLEAGEFNEQFF